The rows below give T cell receptor beta chains drawn from one sample of a study of OX40 agonist ivuxolimab in advanced cancers. Measured with immunoSEQ multiplex PCR; TCRdb has only the in-frame clones, and not every one. The sample yields approximately 66,000 clones, around 86% seen once. The starting material was CD4+ or CD8+ T cells sorted from blood, obtained in a trial of the OX40 agonist ivuxolimab. These TCRs come from an adult with an advanced solid tumor such as melanoma, head and neck, liver or kidney cancer. Both conserved end residues are part of each CDR3. The order of the fields is clone size, J gene, D gene, V gene, CDR3 DNA, CDR3 protein. A D gene is named only where the DNA matches it firmly. Where a row states a size, it is once, few, many or the class of an expanded clone; other rows omit it.

>-|TRBJ2-2|-|TRBV18
TGTGCCAGCTCACGAAACACCGGGGAGCTGTTTTTT
CASSRNTGELFF
>-|TRBJ2-7|-|TRBV6-6
TGTGCCAGCAGTCCGCGGGACCTAGGATCGTACGAGCAGTACTTC
CASSPRDLGSYEQYF
>-|TRBJ2-1|-|TRBV19
TGTGCCAGTAGTATTAGCGGACAGAGCTCCTACAATGAGCAGTTCTTC
CASSISGQSSYNEQFF
>-|TRBJ2-3|TRBD2|TRBV9
TGTGCCAGCAGCGTAGGCGGGAGGGGTACAGATACGCAGTATTTT
CASSVGGRGTDTQYF
>few|TRBJ2-7|TRBD2|TRBV5-6
TGTGCCAGCAGCTTGGGGGCTGACCCGAGCGGGAGCTCCTACGAGCAGTACTTC
CASSLGADPSGSSYEQYF
>-|TRBJ2-1|-|TRBV2
TGTGCCAGCAGTTGGCGCGGCTACAATGAGCAGTTCTTC
CASSWRGYNEQFF
>-|TRBJ2-5|TRBD2|TRBV7-9
TGTGCCAGCAGCTTAGCCGTAGGGACTAGCGGAGAGACCCAGTACTTC
CASSLAVGTSGETQYF
>-|TRBJ2-2|TRBD1|TRBV11-2
TGTGCCAGCAGCTTGGGCAGGGGGCGTATAGCCGGGGAGCTGTTTTTT
CASSLGRGRIAGELFF
>-|TRBJ1-6|-|TRBV30
TGTGCCTGTACCGGGACGCAGATATTTAATTCACCCCTCCACTTT
CACTGTQIFNSPLHF
>-|TRBJ2-7|-|TRBV12-2
TGTGCAAGTCGCTTATCGGGCGACGAGCAGTACTTC
CASRLSGDEQYF
>-|TRBJ2-1|TRBD2|TRBV19
TGTGCCAGTAGCCGAGTCGGACTAGCGGGTGGGGGGGAGCAGTTCTTC
CASSRVGLAGGGEQFF
>-|TRBJ2-7|-|TRBV27
TGTGCCAGCAGTTTAAGGGCTAGCCCCATAGGGGGCGAGCAGTACTTC
CASSLRASPIGGEQYF
>-|TRBJ1-3|-|TRBV5-1
TGCGCCAGCAGCTTCGGACCCTCTGGGGGAAACACCATATATTTT
CASSFGPSGGNTIYF
>-|TRBJ2-7|-|TRBV29-1
TGCAGCGTTGAGGGGGTTGGCGAGCAGTACTTC
CSVEGVGEQYF
>-|TRBJ1-1|-|TRBV18
TGTGCCAGCTCACCGGGCCCAGGGGACACTGAAGCTTTCTTT
CASSPGPGDTEAFF
>once|TRBJ2-5|-|TRBV19
TGTGCCAGTAGCCCAGGGGAAGATTTAAAGACCCAGTACTTC
CASSPGEDLKTQYF
>-|TRBJ2-5|-|TRBV5-1
TGCGCCAGCAGCTTGGTTGGAGGGGCTGAGACCCAGTACTTC
CASSLVGGAETQYF
>-|TRBJ2-7|-|TRBV5-1
TGCGCCAGCAGCGACACAGGGAACTACGAGCAGTACTTC
CASSDTGNYEQYF
>-|TRBJ2-2|TRBD1|TRBV27
TGTGCCAGCAGTTTATTCTTACTCAGGGGGCCGAACACCGGGGAGCTGTTTTTT
CASSLFLLRGPNTGELFF
>-|TRBJ2-1|-|TRBV18
TGTGCCAGCTCACCACCCAGGGGCGGTGGGGATGAGCAGTTCTTC
CASSPPRGGGDEQFF
>-|TRBJ2-1|-|TRBV5-1
TGCGCCAGCAGCATCCTTTCGCAGCCTCCCTACAATGAGCAGTTCTTC
CASSILSQPPYNEQFF
>-|TRBJ2-1|-|TRBV7-2
TGTGCCAGCAGCTCGCCTCGGACGTCGCGGGAGCAGTTCTTC
CASSSPRTSREQFF
>-|TRBJ2-1|-|TRBV6-5
TGTGCCAGCAGTTACTCACGGGGGGCCGATGAGCAGTTCTTC
CASSYSRGADEQFF
>once|TRBJ1-2|-|TRBV6-5
TGTGCCACCCTAACCGGGACGGACCGAGGGGGCTACACCTTC
CATLTGTDRGGYTF
>-|TRBJ1-2|-|TRBV2
TGTGCCAGCAGTGAGACAGGCAACTATGGCTACACCTTC
CASSETGNYGYTF
>-|TRBJ2-3|-|TRBV19
TGTGCCAGTAGGAAAGCCCAAAGGGGAGATACGCAGTATTTT
CASRKAQRGDTQYF
>-|TRBJ2-7|-|TRBV20-1
TGCAGTGCTAGAGCGACTGGAGAGCAGTACTTC
CSARATGEQYF
>-|TRBJ2-3|TRBD2|TRBV27
TGTGCCAGCAGTGGACTAGCGACAAGCACAGATACGCAGTATTTT
CASSGLATSTDTQYF
>few|TRBJ2-2|-|TRBV4-1
TGCGCCAGCAGCCAAGGGAGCACTTTTTTCCAGAACACCGGGGAGCTGTTTTTT
CASSQGSTFFQNTGELFF
>-|TRBJ2-1|TRBD2|TRBV5-1
TGCGCCAGCAGCCCGGAGCCTAGCGGGGGTGGCGGTGAGCAGTTCTTC
CASSPEPSGGGGEQFF
>-|TRBJ2-1|TRBD2|TRBV5-4
TGTGCCAGCAGCTCGGGACTAGCGGAGAATGAGCAGTTCTTC
CASSSGLAENEQFF
>-|TRBJ1-6|TRBD1|TRBV15
TGTGCCACCAGCGGGGACAGGGTGGATTCACCCCTCCACTTT
CATSGDRVDSPLHF
>-|TRBJ2-5|TRBD2|TRBV5-1
TGCGCCAGCAGCTCGGGACTAGCGGGGGAAAAAGAGACCCAGTACTTC
CASSSGLAGEKETQYF
>-|TRBJ1-2|TRBD1|TRBV30
TGTGCCTGGAGTGCCCTCGGGACAGGGGCCAACTATGGCTACACCTTC
CAWSALGTGANYGYTF
>-|TRBJ2-7|TRBD1|TRBV30
TGTGCCGGATCCGAACAGGGGGCGGGTGAGCAGTACTTC
CAGSEQGAGEQYF
>few|TRBJ2-5|TRBD1|TRBV29-1
TGCAGCGTTGGAGAGAGGGGGCAAAAAGAGACCCAGTACTTC
CSVGERGQKETQYF
>-|TRBJ1-3|TRBD1|TRBV7-9
TGTGCCAGCAGCTTCACAGGGGAAGGATTTGGAAACACCATATATTTT
CASSFTGEGFGNTIYF
>few|TRBJ2-1|TRBD2|TRBV4-1
TGCGCCAGCAGCCCCACACTAGCGGGCGGTTACAATGAGCAGTTCTTC
CASSPTLAGGYNEQFF
>-|TRBJ2-3|TRBD2|TRBV7-2
TGTGCCAGCAGCATAAGACTAGCGGCGCGCACAGATACGCAGTATTTT
CASSIRLAARTDTQYF
>-|TRBJ2-5|-|TRBV7-3
TGTGCCAGCAGACGTAAGACACTAGTTCCCGGAAAAGAGACCCAGTACTTC
CASRRKTLVPGKETQYF
>-|TRBJ1-2|-|TRBV6-5
TGTGCCAGCAGTTACTCCGCCGGTCTCTATGGCTACACCTTC
CASSYSAGLYGYTF
>-|TRBJ2-3|-|TRBV9
TGTGCCAGCAGCGTAGGGTCGGGGCAGGATACGCAGTATTTT
CASSVGSGQDTQYF
>-|TRBJ2-2|-|TRBV27
TGTGCCAGCGCTGACAGATACACCGGGGAGCTGTTTTTT
CASADRYTGELFF
>few|TRBJ2-6|-|TRBV9
TGTGCCAGCAGCGTACACTCTGGGGCCAACGTCCTGACTTTC
CASSVHSGANVLTF
>-|TRBJ2-1|-|TRBV28
TGTGCCAGCAGGAGGGGACTCTACAATGAGCAGTTCTTC
CASRRGLYNEQFF
>-|TRBJ2-5|-|TRBV19
TGTGCCAGTAGTATCCAAGAGACCCAGTACTTC
CASSIQETQYF
>-|TRBJ2-6|-|TRBV19
TGTGCCAGTAGTTTCGGGAAAGGGGCCAACGTCCTGACTTTC
CASSFGKGANVLTF
>-|TRBJ2-3|TRBD1|TRBV7-2
TGTGCCAGCAGCCCGGACAGGTACGGCGGAGATACGCAGTATTTT
CASSPDRYGGDTQYF
>few|TRBJ2-5|-|TRBV5-1
TGCGCCAGCAGCTTGGAACTAAGAGCCTCAGGTAGACGAGAGACCCAGTACTTC
CASSLELRASGRRETQYF
>-|TRBJ2-1|TRBD1|TRBV19
TGTGCCAGTAAACACCGGGACAGGAACTACAATGAGCAGTTCTTC
CASKHRDRNYNEQFF
>few|TRBJ2-3|-|TRBV25-1
TGTGCCAGCAGTGAATATAGACTTAACACAGATACGCAGTATTTT
CASSEYRLNTDTQYF
>-|TRBJ2-1|TRBD2|TRBV7-9
TGTGCCAGCCACGGGGGGGATCGGGATGAGCAGTTCTTC
CASHGGDRDEQFF
>-|TRBJ2-7|-|TRBV29-1
TGCAGCGTTGAGGTTTCGGCCGGGCAGTACTTC
CSVEVSAGQYF
>-|TRBJ1-2|-|TRBV29-1
TGCAGCGTTGCCCCAGGGGAAGGCTACACCTTC
CSVAPGEGYTF
>-|TRBJ1-1|-|TRBV6-4
TGTGCCAGCAGGCCGGACCCGGCAGGGAACACTGAAGCTTTCTTT
CASRPDPAGNTEAFF